This T cell receptor beta chain derives from a study of spatial heterogeneity in lung cancer. Study summary: The mean occurrence of each unique TCR and UMI combination in raw reads exceeded eight.

This clonotype appeared a few times. The antigen is not known. Study conclusions and caveats: Tracking of tumor mutation counts was seen in expanded intratumoral alpha and beta TCR counts.

Documented time point: sample taken at primary tumor resection. The CDR3 extends over 14 amino acids. CDR1 and CDR2 (germline): SGHRS, YFSETQ. The V segment lost 0 bases and the J segment 5 bases; nucleotides outside the gene matches: 1. TCRdb called the 5' RACE reads again in MiXCR, with one record for every CDR3 protein. The table shows several thousand distinct CDR3 sequences, with 6.3% occurring only once. The origin of this receptor is a male donor with early-stage non-small cell lung cancer. The material sequenced was lung tumor tissue, taken at surgery. The chain combines TRBV5-1 with TRBJ2-5; TRBD2 agrees at 10 bases. The CDR3 loop is CASSLGTSGETQYF. CDR3 DNA: TGCGCCAGCAGCTTGGGGACTAGCGGCGAGACCCAGTACTTC.